The following is a TCR beta chain sequence with its context. CDR3 length equals 15 residues. Germline V lookup: CDR1 MGHDK, CDR2 SYGVNS. V lost 7 bases to trimming and J lost 2 bases, with 17 bases between them. This table comes from immunoSEQ multiplex PCR, and its TCRdb copy is limited to in-frame clones, with some not included. The repertoire consists of 40,000 to 55,000 clones, with 85% to 90% occurring once and the leading ten covering about 5.1%. This record comes from a study of T cell changes during pregnancy in multiple sclerosis. The sample here was peripheral blood, taken in the second trimester of pregnancy. This TCR came from a female donor in good health, enrolled as a control in a pregnancy study. The rearrangement uses TRBV25-1 and TRBJ1-1; tentative D call: TRBD1 (5 bases). This CDR3 reads CASTRAGPANTEAFF. DNA for the CDR3: TGTGCCAGCACCCGAGCGGGACCAGCCAACACTGAAGCTTTCTTT.